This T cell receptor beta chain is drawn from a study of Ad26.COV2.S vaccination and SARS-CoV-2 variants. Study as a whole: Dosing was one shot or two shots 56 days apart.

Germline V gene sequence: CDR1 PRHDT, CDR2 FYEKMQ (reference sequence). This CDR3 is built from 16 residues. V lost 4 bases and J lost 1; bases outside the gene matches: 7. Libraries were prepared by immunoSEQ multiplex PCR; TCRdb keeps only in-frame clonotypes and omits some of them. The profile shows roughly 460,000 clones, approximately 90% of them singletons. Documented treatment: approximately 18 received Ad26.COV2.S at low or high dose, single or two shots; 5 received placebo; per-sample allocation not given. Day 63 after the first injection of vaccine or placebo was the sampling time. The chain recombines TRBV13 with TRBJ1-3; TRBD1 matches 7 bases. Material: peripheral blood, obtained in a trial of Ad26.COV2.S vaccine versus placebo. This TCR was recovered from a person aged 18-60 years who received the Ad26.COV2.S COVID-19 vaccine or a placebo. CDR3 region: CASSSLIQGSGNTIYF. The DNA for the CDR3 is TGTGCCAGCAGCTCCCTGATACAGGGGTCTGGAAACACCATATATTTT.